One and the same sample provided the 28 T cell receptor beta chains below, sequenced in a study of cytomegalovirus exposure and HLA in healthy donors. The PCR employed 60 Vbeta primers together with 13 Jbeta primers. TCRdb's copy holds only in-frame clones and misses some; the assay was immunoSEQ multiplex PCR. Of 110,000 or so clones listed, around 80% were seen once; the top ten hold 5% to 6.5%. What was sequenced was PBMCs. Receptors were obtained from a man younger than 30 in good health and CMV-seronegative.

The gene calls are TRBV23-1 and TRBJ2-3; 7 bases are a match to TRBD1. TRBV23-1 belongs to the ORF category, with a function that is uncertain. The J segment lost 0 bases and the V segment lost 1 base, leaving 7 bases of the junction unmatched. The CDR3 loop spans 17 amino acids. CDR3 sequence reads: CASSQWLDRASTDTQYF. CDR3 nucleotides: TGCGCCAGCAGTCAATGGCTAGACAGGGCCAGCACAGATACGCAGTATTTT.

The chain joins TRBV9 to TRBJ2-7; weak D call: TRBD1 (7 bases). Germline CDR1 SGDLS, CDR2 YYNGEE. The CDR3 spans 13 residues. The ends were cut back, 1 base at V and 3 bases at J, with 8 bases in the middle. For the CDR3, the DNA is TGTGCCAGCAGCGTACAGGGGGGCTACGAGCAGTACTTC. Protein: CASSVQGGYEQYF.

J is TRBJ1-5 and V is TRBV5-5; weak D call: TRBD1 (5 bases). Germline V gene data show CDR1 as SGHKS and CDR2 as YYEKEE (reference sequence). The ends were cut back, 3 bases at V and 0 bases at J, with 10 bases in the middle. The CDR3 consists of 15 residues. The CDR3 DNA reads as TGTGCCAGCAGCTCGACAGTAAATAGCAATCAGCCCCAGCATTTT. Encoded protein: CASSSTVNSNQPQHF.

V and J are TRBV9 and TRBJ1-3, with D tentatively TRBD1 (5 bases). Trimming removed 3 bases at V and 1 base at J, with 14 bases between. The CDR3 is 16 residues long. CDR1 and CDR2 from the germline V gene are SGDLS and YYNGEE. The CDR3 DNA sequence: TGTGCCAGCAGCGCCTTAAGCCAGGGTTCTGGAAACACCATATATTTT. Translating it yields CASSALSQGSGNTIYF. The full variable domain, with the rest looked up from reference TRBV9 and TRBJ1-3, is DSGVTQTPKHLITATGQRVTLRCSPRSGDLSVYWYQQSLDQGLQFLIQYYNGEERAKGNILERFSAQQFPDLHSELNLSSLELGDSALYFCASSALSQGSGNTIYFGEGSWLTVV.

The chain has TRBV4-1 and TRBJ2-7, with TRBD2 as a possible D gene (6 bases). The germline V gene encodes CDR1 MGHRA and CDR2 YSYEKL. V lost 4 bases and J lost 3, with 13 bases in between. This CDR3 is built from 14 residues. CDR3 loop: CASSPHGAGYEQYF. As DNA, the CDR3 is TGCGCCAGCAGCCCCCATGGAGCGGGCTACGAGCAGTACTTC.

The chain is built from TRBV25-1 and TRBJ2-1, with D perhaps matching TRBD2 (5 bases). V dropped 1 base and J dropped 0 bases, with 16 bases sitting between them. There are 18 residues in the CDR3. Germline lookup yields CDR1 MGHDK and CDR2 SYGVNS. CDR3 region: CASSESPSRSSSYNEQFF. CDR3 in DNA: TGTGCCAGCAGTGAATCTCCTAGCAGATCGAGCTCCTACAATGAGCAGTTCTTC.

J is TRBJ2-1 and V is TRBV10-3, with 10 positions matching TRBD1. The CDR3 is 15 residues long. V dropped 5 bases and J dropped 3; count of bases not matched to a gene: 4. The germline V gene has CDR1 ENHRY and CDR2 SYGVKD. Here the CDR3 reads CAISPTGGIYNEQFF. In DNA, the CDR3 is TGTGCCATCAGTCCGACAGGGGGCATCTACAATGAGCAGTTCTTC.

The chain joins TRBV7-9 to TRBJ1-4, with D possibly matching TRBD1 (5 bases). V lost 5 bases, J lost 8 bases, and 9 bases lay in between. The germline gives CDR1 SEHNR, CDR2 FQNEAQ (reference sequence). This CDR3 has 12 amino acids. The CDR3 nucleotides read TGTGCCAGCAGCGTAAGACAGGAAAAACTGTTTTTT. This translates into CASSVRQEKLFF.

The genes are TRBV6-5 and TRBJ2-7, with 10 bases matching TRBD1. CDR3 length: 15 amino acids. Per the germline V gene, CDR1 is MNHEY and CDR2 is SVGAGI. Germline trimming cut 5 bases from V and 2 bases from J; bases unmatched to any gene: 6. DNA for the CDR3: TGTGCCAGCAGTCCCAGACAGGGGGCGACCTACGAGCAGTACTTC. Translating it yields CASSPRQGATYEQYF.

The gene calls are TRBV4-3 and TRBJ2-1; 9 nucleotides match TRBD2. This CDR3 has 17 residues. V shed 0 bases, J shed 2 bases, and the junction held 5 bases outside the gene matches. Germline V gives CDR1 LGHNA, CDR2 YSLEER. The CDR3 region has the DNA TGCGCCAGCAGCCAAGATGCCCCTAGCGGGGCCTACAATGAGCAGTTCTTC. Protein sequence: CASSQDAPSGAYNEQFF.

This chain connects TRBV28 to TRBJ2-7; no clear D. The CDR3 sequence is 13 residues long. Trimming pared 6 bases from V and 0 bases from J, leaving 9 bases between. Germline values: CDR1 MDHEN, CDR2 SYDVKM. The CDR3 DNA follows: TGTGCCAGCAGCCCCGGAGCCTCCTACGAGCAGTACTTC. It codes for CASSPGASYEQYF.

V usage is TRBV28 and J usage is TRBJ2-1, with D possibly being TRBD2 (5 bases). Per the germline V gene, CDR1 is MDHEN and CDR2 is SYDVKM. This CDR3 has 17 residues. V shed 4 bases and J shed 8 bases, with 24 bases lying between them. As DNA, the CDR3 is TGTGCCAGCAGTTCGAAACTAGATTTCATACGCCGTGATGAGCAGTTCTTC. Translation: CASSSKLDFIRRDEQFF.

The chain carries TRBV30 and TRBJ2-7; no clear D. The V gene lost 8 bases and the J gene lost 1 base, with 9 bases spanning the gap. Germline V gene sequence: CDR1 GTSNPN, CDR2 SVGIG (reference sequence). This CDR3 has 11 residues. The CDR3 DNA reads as TGTGCCCTTGGGCAGTCCTACGAGCAGTACTTC. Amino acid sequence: CALGQSYEQYF.

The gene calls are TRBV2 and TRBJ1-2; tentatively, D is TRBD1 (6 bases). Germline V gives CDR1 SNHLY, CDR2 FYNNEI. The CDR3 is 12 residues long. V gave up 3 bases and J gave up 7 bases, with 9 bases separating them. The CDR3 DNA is TGTGCCAGCAGTGAGGTGGGGGCTGGCTACACCTTC. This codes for CASSEVGAGYTF.

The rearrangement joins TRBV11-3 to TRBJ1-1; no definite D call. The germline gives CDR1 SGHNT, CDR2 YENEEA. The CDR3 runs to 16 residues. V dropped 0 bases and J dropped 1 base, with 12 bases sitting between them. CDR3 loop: CASSLDSAGGNTEAFF. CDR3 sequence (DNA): TGTGCCAGCAGCTTAGATTCGGCAGGTGGGAACACTGAAGCTTTCTTT.

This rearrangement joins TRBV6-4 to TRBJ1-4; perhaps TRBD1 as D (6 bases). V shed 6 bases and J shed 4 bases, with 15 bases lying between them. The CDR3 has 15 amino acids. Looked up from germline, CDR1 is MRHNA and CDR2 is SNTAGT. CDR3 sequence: CASRPYRAINEKLFF. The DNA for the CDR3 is TGTGCCAGCAGACCCTACAGGGCCATTAATGAAAAACTGTTTTTT.

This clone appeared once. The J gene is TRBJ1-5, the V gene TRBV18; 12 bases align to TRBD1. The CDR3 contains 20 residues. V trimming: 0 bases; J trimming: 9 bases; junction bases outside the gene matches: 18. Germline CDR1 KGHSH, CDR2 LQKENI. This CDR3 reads CASSPPLGTGGESGLRPQHF. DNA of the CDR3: TGTGCCAGCTCACCACCCCTAGGGACAGGGGGCGAATCAGGCCTTAGGCCCCAGCATTTT.

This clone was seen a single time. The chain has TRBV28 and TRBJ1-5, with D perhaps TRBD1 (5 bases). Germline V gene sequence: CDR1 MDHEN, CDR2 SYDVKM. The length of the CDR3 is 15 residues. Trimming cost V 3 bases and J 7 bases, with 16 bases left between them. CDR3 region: CASSFGSGLEQPQHF. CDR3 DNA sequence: TGTGCCAGCAGTTTCGGGTCGGGACTCGAGCAGCCCCAGCATTTT.

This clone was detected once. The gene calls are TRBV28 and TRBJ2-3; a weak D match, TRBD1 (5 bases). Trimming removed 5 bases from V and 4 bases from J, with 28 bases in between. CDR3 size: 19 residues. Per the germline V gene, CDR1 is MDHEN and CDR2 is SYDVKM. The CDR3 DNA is TGTGCCAGCAGTCGCCTAAAAGGGGTCGCCGAGACCCGTCCAGATACGCAGTATTTT. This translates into CASSRLKGVAETRPDTQYF.

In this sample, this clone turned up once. Here the CDR3 DNA reads TGTGCCAGCAGTTACTTTGCGGATAGCTCCTACGAGCAGTACTTC. This encodes CASSYFADSSYEQYF. This chain connects TRBV6-5 to TRBJ2-7; D is unresolved. CDR1 is MNHEY and CDR2 is SVGAGI in the germline V gene. V lost 1 base and J 0 bases, leaving 10 bases between the germline ends. The CDR3 covers 15 residues.

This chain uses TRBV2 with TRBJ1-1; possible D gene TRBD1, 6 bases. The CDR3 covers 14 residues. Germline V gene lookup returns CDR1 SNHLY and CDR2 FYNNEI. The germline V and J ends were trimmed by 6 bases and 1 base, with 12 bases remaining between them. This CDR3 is CASRTGQPNTEAFF. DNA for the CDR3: TGTGCCAGCAGGACGGGACAACCGAACACTGAAGCTTTCTTT. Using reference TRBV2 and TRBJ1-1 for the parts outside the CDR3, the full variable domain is EPEVTQTPSHQVTQMGQEVILRCVPISNHLYFYWYRQILGQKVEFLVSFYNNEISEKSEIFDDQFSVERPDGSNFTLKIRSTKLEDSAMYFCASRTGQPNTEAFFGQGTRLTVV.

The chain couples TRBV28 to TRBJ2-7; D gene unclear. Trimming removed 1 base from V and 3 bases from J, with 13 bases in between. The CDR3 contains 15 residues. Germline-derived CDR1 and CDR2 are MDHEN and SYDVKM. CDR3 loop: CASSLFGLGDYEQYF. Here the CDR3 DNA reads TGTGCCAGCAGTTTATTCGGTCTTGGAGACTACGAGCAGTACTTC.

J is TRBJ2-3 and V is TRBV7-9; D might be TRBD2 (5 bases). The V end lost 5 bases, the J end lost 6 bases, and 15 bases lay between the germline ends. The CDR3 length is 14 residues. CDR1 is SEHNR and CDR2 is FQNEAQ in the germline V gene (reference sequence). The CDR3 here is CASSLSPGLDTQYF. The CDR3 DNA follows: TGTGCCAGCAGCCTCTCCCCGGGGTTGGATACGCAGTATTTT.

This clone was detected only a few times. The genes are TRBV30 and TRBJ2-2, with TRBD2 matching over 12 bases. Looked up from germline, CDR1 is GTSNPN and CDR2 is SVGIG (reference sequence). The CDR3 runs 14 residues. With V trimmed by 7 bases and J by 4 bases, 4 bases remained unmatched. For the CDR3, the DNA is TGTGCCTCGCAGGGACTAGCGGGCACCGGGGAGCTGTTTTTT. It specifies CASQGLAGTGELFF.

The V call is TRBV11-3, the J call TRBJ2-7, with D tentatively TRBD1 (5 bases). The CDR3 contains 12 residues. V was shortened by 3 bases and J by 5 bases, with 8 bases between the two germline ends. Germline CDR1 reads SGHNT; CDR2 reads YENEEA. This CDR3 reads CASSFGRDEQYF. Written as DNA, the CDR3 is TGTGCCAGCAGCTTTGGCAGGGACGAGCAGTACTTC.

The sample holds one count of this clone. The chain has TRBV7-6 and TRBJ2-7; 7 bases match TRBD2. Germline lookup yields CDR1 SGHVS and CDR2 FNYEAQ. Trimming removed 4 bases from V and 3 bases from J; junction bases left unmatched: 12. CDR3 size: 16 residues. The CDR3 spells CASSSSILAANYEQYF. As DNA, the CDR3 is TGTGCCAGCAGCTCCTCTATTCTAGCGGCCAACTACGAGCAGTACTTC.

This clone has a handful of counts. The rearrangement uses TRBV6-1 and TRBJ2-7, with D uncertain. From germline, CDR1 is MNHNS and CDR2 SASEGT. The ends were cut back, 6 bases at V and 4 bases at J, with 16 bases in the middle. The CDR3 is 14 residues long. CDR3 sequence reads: CASSPSGVVYEQYF. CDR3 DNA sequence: TGTGCCAGCAGCCCATCTGGAGTTGTATACGAGCAGTACTTC.

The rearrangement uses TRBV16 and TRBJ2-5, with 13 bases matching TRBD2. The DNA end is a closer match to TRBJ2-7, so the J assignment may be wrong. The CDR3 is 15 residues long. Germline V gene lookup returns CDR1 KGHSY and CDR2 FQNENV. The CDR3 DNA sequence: TGTGCCAGCAGCCCTGGACTAGCGGGAGCCCACGAGCAGTACTTC. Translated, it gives CASSPGLAGAHEQYF.